This TCR beta chain was recorded in a study of a mutant IDH1 vaccine in newly diagnosed glioma. Study outcomes and limitations: It seemed that pseudoprogression was not linked to changes in the top peripheral T cell clonotypes. Vaccination induced immune responses in about 93% of patients.

Trimming cost V 1 base and J 13 bases, with 14 bases left between them. The germline gives CDR1 SQVTM, CDR2 ANQGSEA. The CDR3 length is 12 residues. Comments on this clone: Its specificity is not known.

Sample time point: week 5, during vaccination. Every single dose of the vaccine, 300 ug of mutant IDH1 20-mer peptide, came with topical imiquimod. Using immunoSEQ multiplex PCR, the repertoire was profiled, and TCRdb retains in-frame clones only, with some absent. This sample has 35,000 to 45,000 clones, with about four fifths found just once. Here the sequenced sample was PBMCs, taken from a glioma patient whose treatment included an IDH1 peptide vaccine. This receptor was taken from a man aged 45 to 65 with glioma. The gene calls are TRBV29-1 and TRBJ2-1, with D hard to call. CDR3 DNA: TGCAGCGTTGAAGGTACTCTTACCGATCAGTTCTTC. This translates into CSVEGTLTDQFF.